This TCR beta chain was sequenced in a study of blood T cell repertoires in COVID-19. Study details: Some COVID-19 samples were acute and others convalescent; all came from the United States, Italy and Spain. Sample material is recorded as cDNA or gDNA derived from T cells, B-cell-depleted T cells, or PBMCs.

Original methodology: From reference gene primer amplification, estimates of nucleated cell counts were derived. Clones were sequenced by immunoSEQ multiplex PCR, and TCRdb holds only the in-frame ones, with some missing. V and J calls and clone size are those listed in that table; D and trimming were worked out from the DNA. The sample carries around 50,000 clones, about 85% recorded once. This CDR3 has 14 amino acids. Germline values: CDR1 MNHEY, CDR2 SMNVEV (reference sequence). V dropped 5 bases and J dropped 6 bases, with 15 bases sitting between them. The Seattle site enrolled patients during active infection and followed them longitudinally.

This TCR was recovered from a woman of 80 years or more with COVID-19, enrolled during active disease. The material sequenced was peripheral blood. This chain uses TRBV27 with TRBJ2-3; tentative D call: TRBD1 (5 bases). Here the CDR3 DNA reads TGTGCCAGCAGTGCCAGAAGACAGAGTGATACGCAGTATTTT. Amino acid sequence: CASSARRQSDTQYF.